One and the same sample provided the 17 T cell receptor beta chains below, sequenced in a study of blood T cell repertoires in COVID-19. The data were produced by immunoSEQ multiplex PCR, yet TCRdb's version contains in-frame clones alone and is incomplete. The table lists over 60,000 clones, about 81% of them singletons. The material sequenced was peripheral blood. These TCRs come from a human donor in a cohort sampled during active COVID-19.

This sequence joins TRBV27 and TRBJ2-7, with 13 bases matching TRBD2. V was clipped by 4 bases and J by 2 bases; unmatched bases: 8. Germline V gene data show CDR1 as MNHEY and CDR2 as SMNVEV (reference sequence). The CDR3 loop spans 17 amino acids. The chain's CDR3 is CASSSIAGTSGAYEQYF. CDR3 sequence (DNA): TGTGCCAGCAGTTCAATCGCCGGGACTAGCGGGGCCTACGAGCAGTACTTC.

This rearrangement joins TRBV6-6 to TRBJ2-2, with 11 bases aligning to TRBD2. The germline CDR1 and CDR2 sequences are MNHNY and SVGAGI (reference sequence). V was clipped by 8 bases and J by 2 bases; unmatched bases: 7. This CDR3 spans 16 amino acids. The CDR3 sequence: CASGATSGRNTGELFF. The DNA for the CDR3 is TGTGCCAGCGGAGCTACTAGCGGGAGAAACACCGGGGAGCTGTTTTTT.

The J gene is TRBJ1-1, the V gene TRBV7-2; TRBD1 might be the D (6 bases). The CDR3 is made up of 14 amino acids. With 7 bases removed from V and 0 bases from J, the gap between germline ends came to 12 bases. The V gene's germline CDR1 is SGHTA and CDR2 FQGNSA. CDR3 amino acids: CASIEDRLNTEAFF. The DNA of the CDR3 is TGTGCCAGCATCGAAGACAGGCTGAACACTGAAGCTTTCTTT.

The rearrangement uses TRBV2 and TRBJ2-1; the D is unclear. This CDR3 has 15 amino acids. V lost 7 bases to trimming and J lost 0 bases, with 13 bases between them. Germline lookup yields CDR1 SNHLY and CDR2 FYNNEI. The CDR3 loop reads CASTSLLSSYNEQFF. The DNA of the CDR3 is TGTGCCAGCACTTCCCTATTGAGCTCCTACAATGAGCAGTTCTTC.

CDR3 nucleotide sequence: TGTGCCACCAGCAGCTTTGAGGGCCCTCCCCCCCCTTTCGAGCAGTTCTTC. Encoded protein: CATSSFEGPPPPFEQFF. The chain uses TRBV15 and TRBJ2-1, with D possibly matching TRBD2 (5 bases). The germline V and J ends were trimmed by 3 bases and 10 bases, with 25 bases remaining between them. The CDR3 loop spans 17 amino acids. Germline assignment: CDR1 LNHNV and CDR2 YYDKDF (reference sequence). The full variable domain, its missing parts supplied by reference TRBV15 and TRBJ2-1, is DAMVIQNPRYQVTQFGKPVTLSCSQTLNHNVMYWYQQKSSQAPKLLFHYYDKDFNNEADTPDNFQSRRPNTSFCFLDIRSPGLGDTAMYLCATSSFEGPPPPFEQFFGPGTRLTVL.

V and J are TRBV28 and TRBJ2-3, with 9 bases that match TRBD2. CDR1 and CDR2 from the germline V gene are MDHEN and SYDVKM. CDR3 length: 18 residues. J was trimmed by 0 bases and V by 3 bases; bases with no gene match: 10. This CDR3 reads CASSFWLAGLWSTDTQYF. The CDR3 DNA reads TGTGCCAGCAGTTTTTGGCTAGCGGGATTGTGGAGCACAGATACGCAGTATTTT.

The J gene is TRBJ2-5, the V gene TRBV30; 10 positions match TRBD2. The germline CDR1 and CDR2 sequences are GTSNPN and SVGIG (reference sequence). Trimming at V came to 4 bases and at J to 5 bases, leaving 10 bases not matched to a gene. There are 15 residues in the CDR3. Written as DNA, the CDR3 is TGTGCCTGGAAAACAGGGAGCGGGAGGGCGGAGACCCAGTACTTC. This codes for CAWKTGSGRAETQYF.

This rearrangement joins TRBV28 to TRBJ2-7; maybe TRBD1 (5 bases). V gave up 2 bases and J gave up 5 bases, with 13 bases separating them. The germline CDR1 and CDR2 sequences are MDHEN and SYDVKM. CDR3 length: 14 residues. DNA for the CDR3: TGTGCCAGCAGTTTAATAGGGGATCGCCACGAGCAGTACTTC. Translation: CASSLIGDRHEQYF.

The rearrangement joins TRBV28 to TRBJ2-7, with D perhaps matching TRBD1 (5 bases). The germline V gene has CDR1 MDHEN and CDR2 SYDVKM. Between the trimmed V and J ends, which lost 3 bases and 0 bases, there was a span of 18 bases. The CDR3 is 17 residues long. CDR3 loop: CASSFTLGHASSYEQYF. The CDR3 DNA sequence: TGTGCCAGCAGTTTCACCCTCGGACACGCGAGCTCCTACGAGCAGTACTTC.

The chain is built from TRBV5-1 and TRBJ2-2; 7 bases line up with TRBD2. The CDR3 spans 16 residues. From germline, CDR1 is SGHRS and CDR2 YFSETQ. J gave up 2 bases and V 4 bases, and 8 bases lay outside the gene matches. CDR3 in DNA: TGCGCCAGCAGCCCGGCTAGCGGTAGTAACACCGGGGAGCTGTTTTTT. Its protein product is CASSPASGSNTGELFF. Combining the CDR3 with reference TRBV5-1 and TRBJ2-2 gives the whole variable domain KAGVTQTPRYLIKTRGQQVTLSCSPISGHRSVSWYQQTPGQGLQFLFEYFSETQRNKGNFPGRFSGRQFSNSRSEMNVSTLELGDSALYLCASSPASGSNTGELFFGEGSRLTVL.

The DNA of the CDR3 is TGTGCCAGCAGCCCCCAGGGACTAGCGGCCTACAATGAGCAGTTCTTC. This encodes CASSPQGLAAYNEQFF. This chain uses TRBV7-9 with TRBJ2-1; 11 nucleotides line up with TRBD2. Germline V CDR1 and CDR2: SEHNR, FQNEAQ (reference sequence). CDR3 length: 16 residues. V lost 5 bases, J lost 2 bases, and 5 bases stayed unmatched.

This clone was observed a handful of times. This chain joins TRBV6-2 or TRBV6-3 and TRBJ2-1; TRBD2 matches 8 bases. Germline lookup yields CDR1 MNHEY and CDR2 SVGEGT. J gave up 3 bases and V 2 bases, and 15 bases lay outside the gene matches. This CDR3 is built from 19 residues. CDR3 in amino acids: CASSYPGYSGRGDYNEQFF. CDR3 DNA: TGTGCCAGCAGTTACCCAGGATATAGCGGGCGGGGGGACTACAATGAGCAGTTCTTC.

The V call is TRBV24-1, the J call TRBJ2-1; 10 nucleotides align to TRBD1. The CDR3 totals 15 residues. Germline CDR1 KGHDR, CDR2 SFDVKD. V lost 1 base, J lost 9 bases, and 5 bases stayed unmatched. The CDR3 DNA is TGTGCCACCAGTGATTTAGGGACAGGGGTGAGTGAGCAGTTCTTC. It yields the protein CATSDLGTGVSEQFF.

The rearrangement links TRBV7-8 to TRBJ2-7, with D tentatively TRBD2 (5 bases). Germline V CDR1 and CDR2: SGHVS, FQNEAQ. This CDR3 is built from 16 residues. The V end lost 5 bases, the J end lost 0 bases, and 17 bases lay between the germline ends. Here the CDR3 DNA reads TGTGCCAGCAGCCAAGAGGGTCTCACGAGCTCCTACGAGCAGTACTTC. Translation: CASSQEGLTSSYEQYF.

The CDR3 nucleotides are TGTGCCAGCAGTCGGACAGCATCTAATGAAAAACTGTTTTTT. It translates to CASSRTASNEKLFF. The V and J genes are TRBV28 and TRBJ1-4; D may be TRBD1 (6 bases). CDR3 length: 14 residues. The germline V gene encodes CDR1 MDHEN and CDR2 SYDVKM. With 5 bases removed from V and 3 bases from J, the gap between germline ends came to 10 bases.

This chain uses TRBV7-2 with TRBJ2-3; possible D gene TRBD2, 7 bases. The CDR3 loop spans 18 amino acids. Germline CDR1 and CDR2: SGHTA and FQGNSA. V lost 2 bases to trimming and J lost 1 base, with 19 bases between them. As DNA, the CDR3 is TGTGCCAGCAGCTTATATGGGGGGGCGGCAGGAGGCACAGATACGCAGTATTTT. As protein: CASSLYGGAAGGTDTQYF.

The gene calls are TRBV10-3 and TRBJ1-1; D remains ambiguous. Trimming removed 4 bases from V and 3 bases from J, with 9 bases in between. The CDR3 consists of 13 residues. CDR1 and CDR2 (germline): ENHRY, SYGVKD. CDR3 loop: CAISGSPYTEAFF. CDR3 bases: TGTGCCATCAGTGGTTCTCCGTACACTGAAGCTTTCTTT.